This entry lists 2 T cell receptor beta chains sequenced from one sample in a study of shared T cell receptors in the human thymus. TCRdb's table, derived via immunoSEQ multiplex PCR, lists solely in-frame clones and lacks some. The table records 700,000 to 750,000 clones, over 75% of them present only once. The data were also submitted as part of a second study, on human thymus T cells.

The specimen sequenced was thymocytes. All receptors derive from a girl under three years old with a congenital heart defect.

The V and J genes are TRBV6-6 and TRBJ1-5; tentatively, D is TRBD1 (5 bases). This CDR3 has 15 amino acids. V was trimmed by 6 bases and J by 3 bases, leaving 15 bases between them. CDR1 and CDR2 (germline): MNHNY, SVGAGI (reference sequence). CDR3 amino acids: CASRPRDFDNQPQHF. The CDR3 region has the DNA TGTGCCAGCAGACCCAGGGACTTTGACAATCAGCCCCAGCATTTT.

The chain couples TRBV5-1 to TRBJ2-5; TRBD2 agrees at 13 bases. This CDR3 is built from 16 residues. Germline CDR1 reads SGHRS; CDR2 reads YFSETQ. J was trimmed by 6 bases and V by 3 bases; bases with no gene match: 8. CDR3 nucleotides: TGCGCCAGCAGCTCGTCGACTAGCGGGGGGTTGAAGACCCAGTACTTC. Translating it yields CASSSSTSGGLKTQYF.